This T cell receptor beta chain stems from a study of regulatory T cells in long-lasting Graves disease. Study-wide findings and caveats: Newly diagnosed Graves' patients had higher TCR diversity than persistent ones. TRBV28, TRBJ1-2 and TRBJ2-5 emerged as the favored segments in persistent disease. It is possible that accuracy was reduced by the small size of the sample.

There are many counts of this clonotype. What it binds is not known. Germline V CDR1 and CDR2: DFQATT, SNEGSKA (reference sequence). The CDR3 totals 15 residues. J was trimmed by 3 bases and V by 0 bases; bases with no gene match: 6. Arm-PCR of CDR3 regions with iRepertoire HTBI primers generated TCR beta libraries. TCRdb re-derived calls from the multiplex PCR reads in MiXCR, one entry per CDR3 protein. There are some 490,000 distinct CDR3 sequences in the sample; 12% occur only once, and 8.9% lies in the top ten. Indicated time point: newly diagnosed GD, antithyroid drugs for less than 3 months. PBMC RNA served as the TCR library source. This sample also belongs to another study, concerning T cells in Graves' hyperthyroidism and ophthalmopathy. As reported in that work: Separation of ophthalmopathy from stable hyperthyroidism was achieved by a 13 V-J model.

This clonotype was sampled from a woman aged 25 to 45 with Graves disease. The sample consisted of peripheral blood mononuclear cells (PBMCs), taken at new diagnosis, from a patient treated with antithyroid drugs. The chain joins TRBV20-1 to TRBJ2-7; TRBD1 matches at 9 bases. The CDR3 region has the DNA TGCAGTGCTAGAGATCAAGACAGGGGGGACTACGAGCAGTACTTC. Its protein product is CSARDQDRGDYEQYF.